These 5 T cell receptor beta chains originate from one sample sequenced in a study of blood T cell repertoires in COVID-19. Sequencing used immunoSEQ multiplex PCR; TCRdb keeps in-frame clones, though not all of them. The sample consists of about 310,000 clones, around 90% of them appearing once. The specimen was peripheral blood. All receptors come from a woman in her 40s with COVID-19, enrolled during active disease.

This chain connects TRBV7-9 to TRBJ2-2; perhaps TRBD1 as D (6 bases). V was trimmed by 5 bases and J by 6 bases, leaving 16 bases between them. The CDR3 runs 15 residues. CDR1 and CDR2 (germline): SEHNR, FQNEAQ (reference sequence). The CDR3: CASSPHPRGAGELFF. Written as DNA, the CDR3 is TGTGCCAGCAGCCCCCACCCCAGGGGTGCCGGGGAGCTGTTTTTT.

The chain carries TRBV5-1 and TRBJ1-3; TRBD1 might be the D (5 bases). The CDR3 is 15 residues long. Per germline, CDR1 SGHRS and CDR2 YFSETQ. The ends were cut back, 4 bases at V and 4 bases at J, with 15 bases in the middle. For the CDR3, the DNA is TGCGCCAGCAGCCCGGAGGGGCATTCAGGAAACACCATATATTTT. It codes for CASSPEGHSGNTIYF.

The chain recombines TRBV7-8 with TRBJ1-5; D ambiguous. This CDR3 is 14 amino acids long. V gave up 4 bases and J gave up 0 bases, with 7 bases separating them. The germline V gene encodes CDR1 SGHVS and CDR2 FQNEAQ. The CDR3 protein is CASSSDYSNQPQHF. DNA of the CDR3: TGTGCCAGCAGCTCGGACTATAGCAATCAGCCCCAGCATTTT.

The chain has TRBV29-1 and TRBJ1-1, with D tentatively TRBD1 (5 bases). This CDR3 is built from 12 residues. Trimming took 2 bases from V and 3 from J, leaving 7 bases between them. The germline V gene has CDR1 SQVTM and CDR2 ANQGSEA. The CDR3 here is CSVERGDTEAFF. The CDR3 DNA reads as TGCAGCGTTGAAAGGGGCGACACTGAAGCTTTCTTT.

This sequence joins TRBV24-1 and TRBJ1-1, with 9 bases that match TRBD1. V lost 12 bases to trimming and J lost 6 bases; unmatched junction nucleotides: 19. The germline V gene has CDR1 KGHDR and CDR2 SFDVKD. The CDR3 covers 16 residues. CDR3 sequence: CAPSVGGQGPTPEAFF. Here the CDR3 DNA reads TGTGCCCCATCGGTTGGGGGACAGGGTCCAACGCCTGAAGCTTTCTTT.